This TCR beta chain derives from a study of OX40 agonist ivuxolimab in advanced cancers. The repertoire was sequenced with immunoSEQ multiplex PCR; TCRdb's copy has only in-frame clones and lacks some. Here the sample spans about 37,000 clones, around 81% being singletons. Findings and caveats of the study: Expanded clones were, on average, more numerous in CD8+ T cells than in CD4+.

Note on this clone: Its antigen is still unknown.

Germline lookup yields CDR1 SGHTA and CDR2 FQGNSA. Between the trimmed V and J ends, which lost 5 bases and 11 bases, there was a span of 15 bases. The CDR3 runs 12 residues. The V call is TRBV7-2, the J call TRBJ2-5; unclear D gene. Sequencing was performed on CD4+ or CD8+ T cells sorted from blood, taken in a trial of the OX40 agonist ivuxolimab. This receptor was taken from an adult with an advanced solid tumor such as melanoma, head and neck, liver or kidney cancer. The CDR3 region has the DNA TGTGCCAGCAGCCGACCAGCCGCGGCACAGTACTTC. This gives the protein CASSRPAAAQYF.